Listed below are T cell receptor beta chains from one sample, sequenced in a study of vaccination and CD4 T cells after COVID-19. These receptors lack a known antigen. One entry per CDR3 protein, called by TCRdb with MiXCR from the PCR reads. This sample has 19,000 or so distinct CDR3 sequences, with approximately 36% found just once. Sequenced material: CD4+ T cells from blood, cultured in vitro. The receptors originated from a human donor who had recovered from COVID-19. Both conserved end residues are part of each CDR3. The D gene is left open where the match is weak. Some rows mark clone size as missing; the rest say once, few, many or name a class of expanded clone.

abundance	v_gene	j_gene	d_gene	len	CDR3nt	CDR3aa
-	TRBV12-3/TRBV12-4	TRBJ1-2	TRBD1	14	TGTGCCAGCAGTTTCGGGACAGGGGTAAATGGCTACACCTTC	CASSFGTGVNGYTF
-	TRBV7-2	TRBJ2-5	-	13	TGTGCCAGCAGCTTTAGTATCCAAGAGACCCAGTACTTC	CASSFSIQETQYF
-	TRBV2	TRBJ2-5	TRBD2	13	TGTGCCACAATACTAGCGACCCAAGAGACCCAGTACTTC	CATILATQETQYF
-	TRBV6-1	TRBJ2-3	TRBD2	16	TGTGCCAGCCGTAGCGGGGTCCCTTTTAGCACAGATACGCAGTATTTT	CASRSGVPFSTDTQYF
few	TRBV6-5	TRBJ1-2	-	15	TGTGCCAGCAGTTACTCGAAGGACAGTCCCTATGGCTACACCTTC	CASSYSKDSPYGYTF
-	TRBV29-1	TRBJ2-5	TRBD1	14	TGCAGCGCCTATGGGGACAGGGGCCAAGAGACCCAGTACTTC	CSAYGDRGQETQYF
-	TRBV6-2/TRBV6-3	TRBJ1-5	-	15	TGTGCCAGCAGTCAGCAGACGGGCTCGCATCAGCCCCAGCATTTT	CASSQQTGSHQPQHF
-	TRBV5-1	TRBJ1-1	TRBD1	14	TGCGCCAGCAGCGACCGAGGGGGCAGCACTGAAGCTTTCTTT	CASSDRGGSTEAFF
-	TRBV27	TRBJ2-7	-	16	TGTGCCTGCAGTTTATCAGTTCCCGCTAGCACCTACGAGCAGTACTTC	CACSLSVPASTYEQYF
medium-sized	TRBV20-1	TRBJ1-1	TRBD1	13	TGCAGTCCCGGACAGGGCAGCAACACTGAAGCTTTCTTT	CSPGQGSNTEAFF
-	TRBV7-2	TRBJ1-2	-	13	TGTGCCAGCAGCAGCGACCGGTACTATGGCTACACCTTC	CASSSDRYYGYTF
once	TRBV5-1	TRBJ1-5	-	15	TGCGCCAGCAGCTTGGACGGACAGCCCAATCAGCCCCAGCATTTT	CASSLDGQPNQPQHF
-	TRBV6-2/TRBV6-3	TRBJ2-5	-	15	TGTGCCAGCAGCCGCCTGAAGGGATTTAGGGAGACCCAGTACTTC	CASSRLKGFRETQYF
-	TRBV20-1	TRBJ2-5	-	12	TGCAGTGCTAACAGGGAACAAGAGACCCAGTACTTC	CSANREQETQYF
-	TRBV5-4	TRBJ2-5	TRBD1	15	TGTGCCAGCAGAAGCGGGACAGGGGGCAGGGAGACCCAGTACTTC	CASRSGTGGRETQYF
few	TRBV12-3/TRBV12-4	TRBJ1-1	TRBD1	15	TGTGCCAGCAGACTGACGGGACAGCTGAACACTGAAGCTTTCTTT	CASRLTGQLNTEAFF
few	TRBV28	TRBJ1-5	-	13	TGTGCCAGCAGGACAGGAATTAATCAGCCCCAGCATTTT	CASRTGINQPQHF
few	TRBV15	TRBJ2-7	-	15	TGTGCCACCAGCTCCTATTCGGACCTAGGAGGAGAGCAGTACTTC	CATSSYSDLGGEQYF
few	TRBV21-1	TRBJ2-7	-	15	TGTGCCAGCAGCGGAAGGGGGGGGGTCCGCCGCGAGCAGTACTTC	CASSGRGGVRREQYF
-	TRBV7-9	TRBJ1-6	-	16	TGTGCCAGCAGCTTAGCGGCAAGGACGGCGGGTTCACCCCTCCACTTT	CASSLAARTAGSPLHF
-	TRBV20-1	TRBJ2-1	TRBD2	12	TGCAGTGCTGGGACTAGCGCCAATGAGCAGTTCTTC	CSAGTSANEQFF
-	TRBV2	TRBJ2-6	TRBD1	19	TGTGCCAGCATTACTGATCGGGGACAGGGGTTTAGGTGGGCCAACGTCCTGACTTTC	CASITDRGQGFRWANVLTF